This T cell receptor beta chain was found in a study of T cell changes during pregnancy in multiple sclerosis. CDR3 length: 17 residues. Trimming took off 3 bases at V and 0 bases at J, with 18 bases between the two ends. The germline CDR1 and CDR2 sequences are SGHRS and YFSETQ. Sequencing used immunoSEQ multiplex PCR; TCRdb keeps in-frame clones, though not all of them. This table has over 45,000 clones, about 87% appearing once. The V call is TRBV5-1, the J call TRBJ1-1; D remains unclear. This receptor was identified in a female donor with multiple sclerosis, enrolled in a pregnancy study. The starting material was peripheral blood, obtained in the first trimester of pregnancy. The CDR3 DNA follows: TGCGCCAGCAGCTCAAGACACCCGACGGCCCTGAACACTGAAGCTTTCTTT. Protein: CASSSRHPTALNTEAFF.